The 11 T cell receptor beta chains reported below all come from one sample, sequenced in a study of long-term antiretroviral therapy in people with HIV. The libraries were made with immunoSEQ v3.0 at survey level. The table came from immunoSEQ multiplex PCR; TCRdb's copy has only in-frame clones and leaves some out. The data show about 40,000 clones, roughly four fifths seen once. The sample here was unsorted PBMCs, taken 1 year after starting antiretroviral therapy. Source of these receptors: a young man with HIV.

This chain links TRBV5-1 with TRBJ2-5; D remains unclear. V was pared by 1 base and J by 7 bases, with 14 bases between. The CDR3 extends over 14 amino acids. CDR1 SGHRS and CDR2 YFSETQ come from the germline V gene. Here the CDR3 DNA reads TGCGCCAGCAGCTTGTTCACAGACAAAGGGACCCAGTACTTC. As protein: CASSLFTDKGTQYF.

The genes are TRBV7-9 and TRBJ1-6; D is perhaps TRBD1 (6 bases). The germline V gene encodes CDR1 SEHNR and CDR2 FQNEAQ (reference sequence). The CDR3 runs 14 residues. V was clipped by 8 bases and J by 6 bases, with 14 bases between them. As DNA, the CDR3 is TGTGCCAGCGGGAAGACAGGCCTTAATTCACCCCTCCACTTT. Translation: CASGKTGLNSPLHF.

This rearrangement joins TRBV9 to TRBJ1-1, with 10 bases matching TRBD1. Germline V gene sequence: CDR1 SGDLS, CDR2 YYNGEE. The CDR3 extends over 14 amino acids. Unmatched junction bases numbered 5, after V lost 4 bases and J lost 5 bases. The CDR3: CASSPRTGGTEAFF. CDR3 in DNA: TGTGCCAGCAGCCCTCGGACAGGGGGAACTGAAGCTTTCTTT.

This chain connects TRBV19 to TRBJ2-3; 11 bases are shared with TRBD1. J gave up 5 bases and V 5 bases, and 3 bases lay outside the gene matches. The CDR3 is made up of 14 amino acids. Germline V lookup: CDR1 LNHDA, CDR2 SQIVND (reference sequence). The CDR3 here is CASSPGTGGDTQYF. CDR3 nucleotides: TGTGCCAGTAGTCCTGGGACAGGGGGAGATACGCAGTATTTT. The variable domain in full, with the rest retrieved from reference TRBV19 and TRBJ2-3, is DGGITQSPKYLFRKEGQNVTLSCEQNLNHDAMYWYRQDPGQGLRLIYYSQIVNDFQKGDIAEGYSVSREKKESFPLTVTSAQKNPTAFYLCASSPGTGGDTQYFGPGTRLTVL.

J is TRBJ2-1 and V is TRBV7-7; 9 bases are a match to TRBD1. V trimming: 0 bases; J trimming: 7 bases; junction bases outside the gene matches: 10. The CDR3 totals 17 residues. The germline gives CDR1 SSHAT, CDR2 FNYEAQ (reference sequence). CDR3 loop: CASSLAPPGQGRNEQFF. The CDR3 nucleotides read TGTGCCAGCAGCTTAGCACCTCCGGGACAGGGAAGGAATGAGCAGTTCTTC.

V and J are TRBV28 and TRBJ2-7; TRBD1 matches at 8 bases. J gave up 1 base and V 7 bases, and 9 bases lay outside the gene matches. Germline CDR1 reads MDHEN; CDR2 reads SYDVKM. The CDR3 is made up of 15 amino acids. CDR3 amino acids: CASTPRDRPSYEQYF. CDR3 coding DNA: TGTGCCAGCACGCCCCGGGACAGGCCTTCCTACGAGCAGTACTTC. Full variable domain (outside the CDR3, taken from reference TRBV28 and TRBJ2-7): DVKVTQSSRYLVKRTGEKVFLECVQDMDHENMFWYRQDPGLGLRLIYFSYDVKMKEKGDIPEGYSVSREKKERFSLILESASTNQTSMYLCASTPRDRPSYEQYFGPGTRLTVT.

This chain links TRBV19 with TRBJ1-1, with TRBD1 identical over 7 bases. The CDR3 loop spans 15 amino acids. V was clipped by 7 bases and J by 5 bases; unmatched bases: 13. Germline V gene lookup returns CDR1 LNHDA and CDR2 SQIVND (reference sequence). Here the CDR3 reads CASTLTGIPRTEAFF. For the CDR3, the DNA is TGTGCCAGTACCTTGACAGGGATTCCGAGGACTGAAGCTTTCTTT.

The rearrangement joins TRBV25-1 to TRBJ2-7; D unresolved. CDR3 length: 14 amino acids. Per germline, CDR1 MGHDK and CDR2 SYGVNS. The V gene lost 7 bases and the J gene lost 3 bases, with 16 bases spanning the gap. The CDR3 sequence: CASTRKGLFYEQYF. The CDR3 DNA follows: TGTGCCAGCACGAGGAAAGGGCTCTTCTACGAGCAGTACTTC.

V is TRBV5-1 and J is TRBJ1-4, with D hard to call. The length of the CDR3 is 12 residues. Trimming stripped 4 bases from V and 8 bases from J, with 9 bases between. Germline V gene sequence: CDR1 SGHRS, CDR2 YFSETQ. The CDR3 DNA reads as TGCGCCAGCAGCCTAGGGAGAGAAAAACTGTTTTTT. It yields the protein CASSLGREKLFF.

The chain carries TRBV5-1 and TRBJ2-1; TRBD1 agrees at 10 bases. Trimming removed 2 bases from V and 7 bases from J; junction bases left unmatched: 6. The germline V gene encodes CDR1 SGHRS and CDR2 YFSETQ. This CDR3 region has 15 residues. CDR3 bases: TGCGCCAGCAGCTTTAGACAGGGGGCTGAGAATGAGCAGTTCTTC. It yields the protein CASSFRQGAENEQFF. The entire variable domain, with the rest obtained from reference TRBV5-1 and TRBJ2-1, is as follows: KAGVTQTPRYLIKTRGQQVTLSCSPISGHRSVSWYQQTPGQGLQFLFEYFSETQRNKGNFPGRFSGRQFSNSRSEMNVSTLELGDSALYLCASSFRQGAENEQFFGPGTRLTVL.

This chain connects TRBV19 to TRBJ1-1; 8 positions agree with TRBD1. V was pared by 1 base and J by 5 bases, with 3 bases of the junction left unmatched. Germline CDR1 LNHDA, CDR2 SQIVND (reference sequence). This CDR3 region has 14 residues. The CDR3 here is CASSIGTGRTEAFF. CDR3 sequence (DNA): TGTGCCAGTAGTATAGGGACAGGGAGGACTGAAGCTTTCTTT.